One T cell receptor (beta chain) is described in this entry. These data come from a study of blood T cell repertoires in COVID-19. There are 14 residues in the CDR3. V gave up 6 bases and J gave up 0 bases, with 12 bases separating them. CDR1 and CDR2 (germline): SGHRS, YFSETQ. Libraries were prepared by immunoSEQ multiplex PCR; TCRdb keeps only in-frame clonotypes and omits some of them. The sample lists roughly 200,000 clones, roughly 84% occurring once. What was sequenced was peripheral blood. The rearrangement links TRBV5-1 to TRBJ1-2; D is unclear. This clonotype originated in a man aged 45-60 years with COVID-19, enrolled during active disease. CDR3 bases: TGCGCCAGCAAGGTGCAGGAAGCTAACTATGGCTACACCTTC. Its translation: CASKVQEANYGYTF.